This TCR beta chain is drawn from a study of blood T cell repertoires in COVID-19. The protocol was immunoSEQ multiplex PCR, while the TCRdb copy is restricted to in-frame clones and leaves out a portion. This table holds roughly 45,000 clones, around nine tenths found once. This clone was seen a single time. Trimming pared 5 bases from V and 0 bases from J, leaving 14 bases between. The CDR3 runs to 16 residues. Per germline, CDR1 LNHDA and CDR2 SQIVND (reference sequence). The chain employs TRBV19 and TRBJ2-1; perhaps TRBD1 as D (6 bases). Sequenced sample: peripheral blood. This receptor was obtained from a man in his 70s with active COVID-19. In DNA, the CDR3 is TGTGCCAGTAGTCTACCCACGACAGGCTCCTACAATGAGCAGTTCTTC. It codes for CASSLPTTGSYNEQFF. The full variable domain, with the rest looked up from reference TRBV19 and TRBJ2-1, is DGGITQSPKYLFRKEGQNVTLSCEQNLNHDAMYWYRQDPGQGLRLIYYSQIVNDFQKGDIAEGYSVSREKKESFPLTVTSAQKNPTAFYLCASSLPTTGSYNEQFFGPGTRLTVL.